This paragraph reports one TCR beta chain. V lost 2 bases to trimming and J lost 3 bases; unmatched junction nucleotides: 4. Germline V gene sequence: CDR1 SGHVS, CDR2 FQNEAQ. The CDR3 has 15 residues. This sample was taken from a study of blood T cell repertoires in COVID-19. The table came from immunoSEQ multiplex PCR; TCRdb's copy has only in-frame clones and leaves some out. This sample has 150,000 to 200,000 clones, with 70% to 90% found just once. The receptor's source is a human donor in a cohort sampled during active COVID-19. This rearrangement joins TRBV7-8 to TRBJ1-5; 7 bases are shared with TRBD1. The sample comprised peripheral blood. Written as DNA, the CDR3 is TGTGCCAGCAGCTTAATGACAGGGTCCAATCAGCCCCAGCATTTT. Its protein is CASSLMTGSNQPQHF.